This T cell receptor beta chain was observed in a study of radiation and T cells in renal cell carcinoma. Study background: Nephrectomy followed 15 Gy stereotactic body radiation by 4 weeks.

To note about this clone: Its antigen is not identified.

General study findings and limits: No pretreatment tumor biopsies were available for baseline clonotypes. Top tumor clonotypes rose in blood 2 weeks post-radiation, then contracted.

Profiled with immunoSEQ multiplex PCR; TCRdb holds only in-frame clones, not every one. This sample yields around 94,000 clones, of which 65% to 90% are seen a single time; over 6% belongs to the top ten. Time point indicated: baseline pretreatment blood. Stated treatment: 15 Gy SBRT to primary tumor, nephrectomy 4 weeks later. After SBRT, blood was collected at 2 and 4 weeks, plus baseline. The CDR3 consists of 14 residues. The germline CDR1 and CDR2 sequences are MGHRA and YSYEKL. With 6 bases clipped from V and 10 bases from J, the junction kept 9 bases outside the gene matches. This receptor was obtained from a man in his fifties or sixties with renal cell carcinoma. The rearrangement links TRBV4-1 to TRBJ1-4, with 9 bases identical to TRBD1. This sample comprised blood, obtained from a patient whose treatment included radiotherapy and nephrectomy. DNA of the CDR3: TGCGCCAGCAGTCGGACAGGGGTCGAGGTAAAACTGTTTTTT. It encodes CASSRTGVEVKLFF.